This entry features one T cell receptor beta chain sequence. At the DNA level, this CDR3 is encoded by other sequences in the same sample as well. The protocol was immunoSEQ multiplex PCR, while the TCRdb copy is restricted to in-frame clones and leaves out a portion. The sample carries 65,000 to 90,000 clones, roughly 92% recorded once. This sample is part of a study of T cell changes during pregnancy in multiple sclerosis. The input for sequencing was peripheral blood, taken before pregnancy. The TCR comes from a female donor with multiple sclerosis, enrolled in a pregnancy study.

The DNA for the CDR3 is TGCGCCAGCAGCTTGGAGGGGGCACAAGAGACCCAGTACTTC. Residues: CASSLEGAQETQYF. V gene TRBV5-1 combines with J gene TRBJ2-5, with 7 bases fitting TRBD1. Trimming cost V 0 bases and J 2 bases; bases outside gene matches: 1. This CDR3 region has 14 residues. CDR1 is SGHRS and CDR2 is YFSETQ in the germline V gene.